One and the same sample provided the 2 T cell receptor beta chains below, sequenced in a study of cytotoxic CD8 clonotypes in ibrutinib-treated CLL. Clones were sequenced by immunoSEQ multiplex PCR, and TCRdb holds only the in-frame ones, with some missing. Counted here are around 140,000 clones, around 85% occurring once; the ten biggest clones make up roughly 2%. This specimen was PBMCs, taken after 24 months of ibrutinib treatment. The receptors stem from a human donor with chronic lymphocytic leukemia.

V and J are TRBV18 and TRBJ2-7; TRBD2 aligns across 9 bases. V dropped 4 bases and J dropped 2; count of bases not matched to a gene: 6. Germline CDR1 is KGHSH and CDR2 is LQKENI. The CDR3 is 15 residues long. Written as DNA, the CDR3 is TGTGCCAGCTCACGGCTAGCGGGGATCCCCTACGAGCAGTACTTC. Amino acids: CASSRLAGIPYEQYF.

The chain is built from TRBV9 and TRBJ2-2; TRBD1 might be the D (5 bases). CDR1 and CDR2 from the germline V gene are SGDLS and YYNGEE. The CDR3 has 16 residues. Trimming took 2 bases from V and 9 from J, leaving 20 bases between them. CDR3: CASSVVGHLEPRELFF. The CDR3 coding sequence is TGTGCCAGCAGCGTGGTAGGACACCTAGAACCCAGGGAGCTGTTTTTT.